This TCR beta chain was identified during a study of Tregs in tolerant kidney transplant recipients. Germline CDR1 reads SGHTA; CDR2 reads FQGTGA. The CDR3 covers 16 residues. V trimming: 5 bases; J trimming: 6 bases; junction bases outside the gene matches: 7. The repertoire was sequenced with immunoSEQ multiplex PCR; TCRdb's copy has only in-frame clones and lacks some. The sample shows 50,000 to 75,000 clones, less than 98% of them seen only once. An overnight rest at 37°C with 200 IU/ml IL-2 preceded regulatory T cell sorting from thawed PBMCs. The chain is built from TRBV7-3 and TRBJ2-1, with 13 bases aligning to TRBD2. This clonotype was obtained from a human donor who received a combined kidney and bone marrow transplant. The sample here was Tregs from blood, taken before the transplant. DNA for the CDR3: TGTGCCAGCAGCCCCCAGGGACTAGCGGGACGCAATGAGCAGTTCTTC. Translated, it gives CASSPQGLAGRNEQFF.